Below, 11 T cell receptor beta chains from the same sample are listed, as sequenced in a study of cytomegalovirus exposure and HLA in healthy donors. PCR used 60 Vbeta primers and 13 Jbeta primers. The assay was immunoSEQ multiplex PCR, and TCRdb's table has in-frame clones only and misses some. The sample shows approximately 190,000 clones, around 88% of them seen only once. Input material: PBMCs. All receptors derive from a man aged 35-49 years in good health and CMV-seropositive.

Regarding this clone: The junction differs from germline at one of its ends, possibly a read error. The chain links TRBV7-9 to TRBJ2-7; no definite D call. The CDR3 consists of 14 residues. From germline, CDR1 is SEHNR and CDR2 FQNEAQ (reference sequence). The CDR3 protein is CSSSLRGGTYEQYF. CDR3 nucleotides: TGTTCCAGCAGCCTTCGAGGCGGTACCTACGAGCAGTACTTC.

Turning to this clone: The junction departs from the called germline gene at one end, perhaps through a read error. Within the sample, other DNA sequences also encode this same CDR3. The gene calls are TRBV5-1 and TRBJ1-2, with D unclear. The CDR3 runs to 14 residues. CDR1 is SGHRS, CDR2 YFSETQ, per germline. CDR3 coding DNA: TGCGCCAGTAGCTTGAGCGGCAGTTCCTATGGCTACACCTTC. This codes for CASSLSGSSYGYTF.

This clone was detected only a few times. The J gene is TRBJ2-7, the V gene TRBV19; D is possibly TRBD1 (6 bases). Germline V gene data show CDR1 as LNHDA and CDR2 as SQIVND (reference sequence). This CDR3 comprises 13 residues. Trimming removed 9 bases from V and 1 base from J, with 13 bases in between. DNA for the CDR3: TGTGCCAGGTCGCAGGGGACATCCTACGAGCAGTACTTC. It translates to CARSQGTSYEQYF.

The chain combines TRBV28 with TRBJ1-5; D gene ambiguous. V was trimmed by 8 bases and J by 6 bases, leaving 11 bases between them. Looked up from germline, CDR1 is MDHEN and CDR2 is SYDVKM. This CDR3 has 12 residues. The CDR3 spells CASVEGGQPQHF. The CDR3 DNA is TGTGCCAGCGTGGAGGGTGGTCAGCCCCAGCATTTT.

The rearrangement joins TRBV27 to TRBJ2-7; tentative D call: TRBD1 (5 bases). Between the trimmed V and J ends, which lost 5 bases and 6 bases, there was a span of 32 bases. The germline gives CDR1 MNHEY, CDR2 SMNVEV (reference sequence). The CDR3 has 19 amino acids. The CDR3 DNA reads TGTGCCAGCAGTCCGTCGTGGGGCGAGTCGACCGCCGCGGCGATCGAGCAGTACTTC. Residues: CASSPSWGESTAAAIEQYF.

The genes are TRBV5-1 and TRBJ1-1; 7 bases line up with TRBD1. The CDR3 sequence is 15 residues long. CDR1 and CDR2 from the germline V gene are SGHRS and YFSETQ. Germline trimming cut 2 bases from V and 4 bases from J; bases unmatched to any gene: 8. DNA of the CDR3: TGCGCCAGCAGCTTAGCGACAGGGCTGGGCACTGAAGCTTTCTTT. This sequence encodes CASSLATGLGTEAFF.

The chain carries TRBV9 and TRBJ2-1, with D perhaps matching TRBD1 (6 bases). The CDR3 extends over 14 amino acids. V lost 4 bases to trimming and J lost 6 bases, with 14 bases between them. The germline gives CDR1 SGDLS, CDR2 YYNGEE. This CDR3 is CASSSGTKGNEQFF. CDR3 coding DNA: TGTGCCAGCAGCTCGGGGACAAAGGGCAATGAGCAGTTCTTC.

This chain joins TRBV5-4 and TRBJ2-3, with D maybe TRBD2 (6 bases). Germline V lookup: CDR1 SGHNT, CDR2 YYREEE (reference sequence). This CDR3 has 16 amino acids. Trimming left V 0 bases short and J 6 bases short, with 17 bases between. CDR3 loop: CASSLGSGDGGDTQYF. DNA for the CDR3: TGTGCCAGCAGCTTGGGATCGGGAGACGGCGGCGATACGCAGTATTTT.

This chain connects TRBV2 to TRBJ1-5; D may be TRBD1 (5 bases). The CDR3 runs 13 residues. Per the germline V gene, CDR1 is SNHLY and CDR2 is FYNNEI. The V gene lost 4 bases and the J gene lost 4 bases, with 8 bases spanning the gap. CDR3 DNA: TGTGCCAGCAGTGTGGCAGGGAATCAGCCCCAGCATTTT. Protein: CASSVAGNQPQHF.

Points on this clone: Other DNA sequences in this sample translate to the same CDR3. The chain combines TRBV5-1 with TRBJ2-1; TRBD1 agrees at 7 bases. CDR3 length: 14 residues. CDR1 is SGHRS, CDR2 YFSETQ, per germline. Germline trimming cut 4 bases from V and 4 bases from J; bases unmatched to any gene: 5. CDR3 protein: CASSPGDSYNEQFF. The CDR3, as DNA: TGCGCCAGCAGCCCAGGGGACAGTTACAATGAGCAGTTCTTC.

The V call is TRBV25-1, the J call TRBJ1-3, with D possibly TRBD1 on 6 matching bases. The CDR3 is 14 residues long. V was pared by 7 bases and J by 3 bases, with 13 bases between. Germline CDR1 and CDR2: MGHDK and SYGVNS. The CDR3, as DNA: TGTGCCAGCATGGCGGGGGCGGGTGGAAACACCATATATTTT. Encoded protein: CASMAGAGGNTIYF.